This T cell receptor beta chain was identified in a study of response to subunit inactivated influenza vaccine. Germline V gene sequence: CDR1 SGHRS, CDR2 YFSETQ. This CDR3 has 15 amino acids. V dropped 1 base and J dropped 5 bases, with 12 bases sitting between them. Study outcomes and limitations: Only a handful of new T cells, the authors suggested, are recruited with each seasonal influenza vaccination.

In its sample, this clonotype was seen a few times. No antigen is known for it. TCRdb analysed the RT-PCR reads with MiXCR anew, one entry per CDR3 protein. The table records about 480,000 distinct CDR3 sequences, about 25% of them present only once. Sequencing used CD4+ T cells sorted from PBMCs, obtained 5 days after vaccination. The origin of this receptor is a man in his forties or fifties who received an inactivated influenza vaccine. The chain combines TRBV5-1 with TRBJ2-2; possibly TRBD1 for D (6 bases). The DNA of the CDR3 is TGCGCCAGCAGCTTGACAGGGAGAGTGACCGGGGAGCTGTTTTTT. Its translation is CASSLTGRVTGELFF.